The clone carrying this T cell receptor (beta chain) appeared a single time. This specimen belongs to a study of OX40 agonist ivuxolimab in advanced cancers. Study summary: People who had prior anti-PD-1, anti-PD-L1 or anti-CTLA-4 therapy could take part, and around 40% had some.

Clones were sequenced by immunoSEQ multiplex PCR, and TCRdb holds only the in-frame ones, with some missing. This sample carries under 100,000 clones, 70% to 90% of them seen once, and the ten largest clones take around 5.5%. The origin of this receptor is an adult with an advanced solid tumor such as melanoma, head and neck, liver or kidney cancer. Here the sequenced sample was CD4+ or CD8+ T cells sorted from blood, taken in a trial of the OX40 agonist ivuxolimab.

CDR3 coding DNA: TGTGCCAGCAGCGTAGCTCCCACTCACACTGGGGATGGCTACACCTTC. Protein sequence: CASSVAPTHTGDGYTF. This chain uses TRBV9 with TRBJ1-2; D remains ambiguous. In germline, CDR1 is SGDLS, CDR2 YYNGEE. Trimming stripped 0 bases from V and 6 bases from J, with 18 bases between. There are 16 residues in the CDR3. Full variable domain (outside the CDR3, taken from reference TRBV9 and TRBJ1-2): DSGVTQTPKHLITATGQRVTLRCSPRSGDLSVYWYQQSLDQGLQFLIQYYNGEERAKGNILERFSAQQFPDLHSELNLSSLELGDSALYFCASSVAPTHTGDGYTFGSGTRLTVV.